A single sample is the source of the 27 T cell receptor beta chains below, sequenced in a study of T cells in Graves' hyperthyroidism and ophthalmopathy. RNA transcripts were the template for amplifying TCR beta CDR3 regions. The primer set for the first-round RT-PCR of the TCR CDR3 was HTBI. TCRdb passed the multiplex PCR reads through MiXCR, listing each CDR3 protein once. This table holds hundreds of thousands of distinct CDR3 sequences, 11% to 15% found once. Material: blood. All receptors derive from a woman aged 18-29 years with Graves' hyperthyroidism.

The CDR3 loop reads CASSYSIREQPQHF. DNA of the CDR3: TGTGCCAGCAGTTACTCGATACGCGAGCAGCCCCAGCATTTT. The chain recombines TRBV6-5 with TRBJ1-5; no firm D call. This CDR3 region has 14 residues. Germline assignment: CDR1 MNHEY and CDR2 SVGAGI. V gave up 0 bases and J gave up 7 bases, with 10 bases separating them.

The chain recombines TRBV7-8 with TRBJ2-3; D tentatively reads TRBD1 or TRBD2 (5 bases each). The CDR3 has 16 residues. The germline V and J ends were trimmed by 7 bases and 1 base, with 18 bases remaining between them. CDR1 and CDR2 (germline): SGHVS, FQNEAQ. The CDR3 loop is CASTPKRGPGTDTQYF. Written as DNA, the CDR3 is TGTGCCAGCACCCCTAAACGGGGACCAGGCACAGATACGCAGTATTTT.

At least ten counts were recorded for this clonotype. The chain links TRBV9 to TRBJ2-7; 12 positions agree with TRBD2. Germline CDR1 is SGDLS and CDR2 is YYNGEE. The CDR3 covers 15 residues. V trimming: 3 bases; J trimming: 5 bases; junction bases outside the gene matches: 6. CDR3 region: CASSETSGRVHEQYF. The CDR3 DNA reads as TGTGCCAGCAGCGAGACTAGCGGGAGAGTCCACGAGCAGTACTTC.

This chain links TRBV24-1 with TRBJ2-1; possibly TRBD2 for D (5 bases). The ends were cut back, 5 bases at V and 5 bases at J, with 12 bases in the middle. The CDR3 is 14 residues long. CDR1 is KGHDR, CDR2 SFDVKD, per germline. CDR3 protein: CATSGVARDNEQFF. In DNA, the CDR3 is TGTGCCACCAGTGGGGTAGCGAGAGACAATGAGCAGTTCTTC.

This clonotype was picked up a small number of times. The V call is TRBV24-1, the J call TRBJ2-7; possibly TRBD1 for D (6 bases). V lost 2 bases and J 5 bases, leaving 9 bases between the germline ends. Germline CDR1 KGHDR, CDR2 SFDVKD. The CDR3 contains 13 residues. In nucleotides, the CDR3 is TGTGCCACCAGTGATTCGGACAGAAACGAGCAGTACTTC. Protein sequence: CATSDSDRNEQYF.

The rearrangement links TRBV27 to TRBJ2-7; D might be TRBD2 (5 bases). The CDR3 runs 13 residues. V lost 6 bases and J 3 bases, leaving 12 bases between the germline ends. The germline CDR1 and CDR2 sequences are MNHEY and SMNVEV (reference sequence). The CDR3 spells CASSTPGIYEQYF. The CDR3 DNA follows: TGTGCCAGCAGCACCCCGGGAATCTACGAGCAGTACTTC.

In its sample, this clonotype was seen many times. V gene TRBV11-1 combines with J gene TRBJ2-3, with D possibly matching TRBD1 (5 bases). With 5 bases removed from V and 0 bases from J, the gap between germline ends came to 15 bases. The CDR3 runs to 16 residues. Per germline, CDR1 SGHAT and CDR2 FQDESV (reference sequence). The CDR3 spells CASSPRARFSTDTQYF. CDR3 in DNA: TGTGCCAGCAGCCCCAGGGCCCGTTTTAGCACAGATACGCAGTATTTT.

This clonotype was seen more than once but under ten times. This rearrangement joins TRBV12-3 or TRBV12-4 to TRBJ1-2; 7 bases agree with TRBD1. This CDR3 is built from 15 residues. V shed 2 bases, J shed 6 bases, and the junction held 9 bases outside the gene matches. The CDR3 loop reads CASSLWDRRSHGYTF. The CDR3 nucleotides read TGTGCCAGCAGTTTATGGGACAGAAGGTCGCATGGCTACACCTTC.

V usage is TRBV4-1 and J usage is TRBJ2-7; D call uncertain. The CDR3 loop spans 14 amino acids. The germline gives CDR1 MGHRA, CDR2 YSYEKL. The V and J ends lost 1 base and 6 bases respectively, with 13 bases between them. Here the CDR3 DNA reads TGCGCCAGCAGCCAAGGCCTAGGAAATTTCGAGCAGTACTTC. As protein: CASSQGLGNFEQYF.

This clonotype was detected ten times or more. The V call is TRBV28, the J call TRBJ1-1, with D tentatively TRBD1 (5 bases). V was clipped by 10 bases and J by 3 bases, with 9 bases between them. Germline V gene data show CDR1 as MDHEN and CDR2 as SYDVKM. The length of the CDR3 is 11 residues. In nucleotides, the CDR3 is TGTGCCACCCGGGGGTACACTGAAGCTTTCTTT. This translates into CATRGYTEAFF.

The rearrangement uses TRBV20-1 and TRBJ2-2; 8 bases are a match to TRBD2. With 3 bases clipped from V and 6 bases from J, the junction kept 9 bases outside the gene matches. The CDR3 sequence is 15 residues long. Germline V CDR1 and CDR2: DFQATT, SNEGSKA (reference sequence). CDR3 nucleotide sequence: TGCAGTGCTAGTAGCGCGGGAGGACGCCCCGGGGAGCTGTTTTTT. It translates to CSASSAGGRPGELFF.

This clonotype was recorded at least ten times. This chain connects TRBV5-5 to TRBJ2-3; no definite D call. The V gene lost 5 bases and the J gene lost 0 bases, with 19 bases spanning the gap. The CDR3 sequence is 17 residues long. Germline V gene sequence: CDR1 SGHKS, CDR2 YYEKEE (reference sequence). CDR3 protein: CASSLLSRTVSTDTQYF. In DNA, the CDR3 is TGTGCCAGCAGTTTACTCTCGCGGACCGTTAGCACAGATACGCAGTATTTT.

This clonotype was observed a few times. The CDR3 is CASSAYRGKDGYTF. CDR3 in DNA: TGTGCCAGCAGCGCGTACAGGGGCAAGGATGGCTACACCTTC. The chain links TRBV9 to TRBJ1-2; 7 bases are a match to TRBD1. CDR1 is SGDLS, CDR2 YYNGEE, per germline. This CDR3 region has 14 residues. After removal of 3 bases from V and 6 bases from J, the junction contained 8 bases not matched to a gene.

In its sample, this clonotype was seen many times. The chain has TRBV28 and TRBJ2-3; 10 nucleotides line up with TRBD2. CDR1 is MDHEN and CDR2 is SYDVKM in the germline V gene. With 7 bases clipped from V and 6 bases from J, the junction kept 16 bases outside the gene matches. CDR3 length: 17 amino acids. This CDR3 is CASTFKRTSGAPDTQYF. The CDR3 DNA reads TGTGCCAGCACTTTCAAACGGACTAGCGGAGCACCCGATACGCAGTATTTT.

There are many counts of this clonotype. The chain has TRBV7-9 and TRBJ2-5, with TRBD1 matching 8 bases. Germline V gene sequence: CDR1 SEHNR, CDR2 FQNEAQ (reference sequence). After removal of 4 bases from V and 4 bases from J, the junction contained 8 bases not matched to a gene. This CDR3 region has 15 residues. The CDR3 loop is CASSYGTGRSETQYF. The CDR3 coding sequence is TGTGCCAGCAGCTACGGGACAGGTCGATCAGAGACCCAGTACTTC. The whole variable domain, remainder taken from reference TRBV7-9 and TRBJ2-5, is DTGVSQNPRHKITKRGQNVTFRCDPISEHNRLYWYRQTLGQGPEFLTYFQNEAQLEKSRLLSDRFSAERPKGSFSTLEIQRTEQGDSAMYLCASSYGTGRSETQYFGPGTRLLVL.

The rearrangement uses TRBV6-1 and TRBJ2-7; 12 bases agree with TRBD2. Germline CDR1 reads MNHNS; CDR2 reads SASEGT. CDR3 length: 18 residues. Trimming removed 8 bases from V and 6 bases from J; junction bases left unmatched: 20. The CDR3 DNA reads TGTGCCAGCTTCTCCCGGGCTAGCGGGAGGGCCTTTTGGGGCGAGCAGTACTTC. Residues: CASFSRASGRAFWGEQYF.

This clonotype was seen ten or more times. V and J are TRBV11-2 and TRBJ2-7; 9 nucleotides agree with TRBD2. The CDR3 length is 15 residues. Losses at the gene ends were 4 bases for V and 2 bases for J; bases not matched to a gene: 6. Per germline, CDR1 SGHAT and CDR2 FQNNGV. The CDR3 DNA is TGTGCCAGCAGCTCTCTAGCGGGGAACACCTACGAGCAGTACTTC. Translating it yields CASSSLAGNTYEQYF. Drawing the rest from reference TRBV11-2 and TRBJ2-7, the complete variable domain is EAGVAQSPRYKIIEKRQSVAFWCNPISGHATLYWYQQILGQGPKLLIQFQNNGVVDDSQLPKDRFSAERLKGVDSTLKIQPAKLEDSAVYLCASSSLAGNTYEQYFGPGTRLTVT.

V usage is TRBV29-1 and J usage is TRBJ2-5, with 8 bases that match TRBD1. Per the germline V gene, CDR1 is SQVTM and CDR2 is ANQGSEA. The CDR3 spans 14 residues. V lost 4 bases and J lost 5; bases outside the gene matches: 9. The CDR3 sequence: CSVVWAGGRETQYF. In nucleotides, the CDR3 is TGCAGCGTTGTTTGGGCAGGGGGCAGGGAGACCCAGTACTTC. Based on the CDR3 plus reference TRBV29-1 and TRBJ2-5, the full variable domain is SAVISQKPSRDICQRGTSLTIQCQVDSQVTMMFWYRQQPGQSLTLIATANQGSEATYESGFVIDKFPISRPNLTFSTLTVSNMSPEDSSIYLCSVVWAGGRETQYFGPGTRLLVL.

Of note for this clonotype: This may be a read error, as it is one base from a much larger clone. The chain recombines TRBV7-2 with TRBJ2-1, with 14 bases identical to TRBD2. The junction had 11 bases not matched to a gene; V was cut back by 6 bases and J by 10 bases. This CDR3 is 16 amino acids long. Germline V CDR1 and CDR2: SGHTA, FQGNSA. CDR3 loop: CASRAPGLAGVNEQFF. The CDR3 DNA reads as TGTGCCAGCAGAGCACCGGGACTAGCGGGAGTTAACGAGCAGTTCTTC.

This clonotype has only a few counts. A read error may account for a junction end that differs from germline. J is TRBJ1-1 and V is TRBV5-1; D might be TRBD1 (6 bases). The CDR3 length is 15 residues. Germline CDR1 is SGHRS and CDR2 is YFSETQ. The CDR3: CASSLVWGLNIEAFF. DNA of the CDR3: TGCGCCAGCAGCTTGGTTTGGGGGCTAAACATTGAAGCTTTCTTT.

Ten or more counts support this clonotype. The gene calls are TRBV7-9 and TRBJ2-1; D call uncertain. CDR1 and CDR2 from the germline V gene are SEHNR and FQNEAQ (reference sequence). V gave up 3 bases and J gave up 9 bases, with 12 bases separating them. The length of the CDR3 is 13 residues. The CDR3 bases are TGTGCCAGCAGCTTGGGCCCGGAACGTGAGCAGTTCTTC. It encodes CASSLGPEREQFF.

The rearrangement uses TRBV12-3 or TRBV12-4 and TRBJ2-2; unclear D gene. Trimming took off 10 bases at V and 1 base at J, with 16 bases between the two ends. CDR3 length: 15 residues. DNA for the CDR3: TGTGCCATCACCAGGTGGGATAGGAACACCGGGGAGCTGTTTTTT. Its protein product is CAITRWDRNTGELFF.

This clonotype turned up a few times. The rearrangement joins TRBV20-1 to TRBJ1-4; D is possibly TRBD1 (5 bases). With 3 bases removed from V and 3 bases from J, the gap between germline ends came to 11 bases. The CDR3 spans 14 residues. Germline values: CDR1 DFQATT, CDR2 SNEGSKA (reference sequence). CDR3 sequence: CSARPGGANEKLFF. The DNA for the CDR3 is TGCAGTGCTAGGCCGGGGGGGGCTAATGAAAAACTGTTTTTT.

There are many counts of this clonotype. The chain combines TRBV11-2 with TRBJ2-3; no clear D gene. The CDR3 loop spans 12 amino acids. With 4 bases removed from V and 8 bases from J, the gap between germline ends came to 10 bases. Germline V gene data show CDR1 as SGHAT and CDR2 as FQNNGV. This chain's CDR3 is CASSSLLFTQYF. The CDR3 DNA reads as TGTGCCAGCAGCTCCCTCTTGTTTACGCAGTATTTT.

This clonotype was seen repeatedly, ten times or more. V and J are TRBV27 and TRBJ2-5, with D maybe TRBD2 (6 bases). Germline V gene sequence: CDR1 MNHEY, CDR2 SMNVEV (reference sequence). Trimming stripped 3 bases from V and 11 bases from J, with 13 bases between. The CDR3 has 12 amino acids. In nucleotides, the CDR3 is TGTGCCAGCAGTTTTTTAGGCGGGACGCAGTACTTC. It is translated as CASSFLGGTQYF.

This clonotype was seen at least ten times. J is TRBJ2-1 and V is TRBV2; TRBD2 matches 7 bases. Trimming cost V 4 bases and J 9 bases; bases outside gene matches: 9. The CDR3 is 14 amino acids. Germline values: CDR1 SNHLY, CDR2 FYNNEI. CDR3 sequence reads: CASSGTSLELEQFF. The CDR3 bases are TGTGCCAGCAGTGGGACTAGTCTAGAACTTGAGCAGTTCTTC.

This clonotype came up many times. The rearrangement joins TRBV11-2 to TRBJ2-1, with a possible D match to TRBD2 (6 bases). V lost 0 bases to trimming and J lost 10 bases, with 19 bases between them. The CDR3 is 16 amino acids. CDR1 SGHAT and CDR2 FQNNGV come from the germline V gene. The DNA for the CDR3 is TGTGCCAGCAGCTTAGAGGGGTGGGCGGGAAGTCAAGAGCAGTTCTTC. This translates into CASSLEGWAGSQEQFF.